Below are 2 T cell receptor beta chains sequenced from a single sample in a study of cytomegalovirus exposure and HLA in healthy donors. The PCR ran on 60 Vbeta and 13 Jbeta primers. Using immunoSEQ multiplex PCR, the repertoire was profiled, and TCRdb retains in-frame clones only, with some absent. The table has under 150,000 clones, around 77% seen once. Sequences were obtained from PBMCs. Source of these receptors: a woman aged 30 to 39 in good health and CMV-seropositive.

The J gene is TRBJ2-7, the V gene TRBV2; possible D gene TRBD2, 6 bases. The CDR3 length is 13 residues. The germline V gene has CDR1 SNHLY and CDR2 FYNNEI. V lost 7 bases, J lost 7 bases, and 17 bases lay in between. In DNA form, the CDR3 reads TGTGCCAGCACGGTCCGGGAGTCACTTGAGCAGTACTTC. Its translation: CASTVRESLEQYF.

The rearrangement links TRBV4-1 to TRBJ1-3, with D possibly being TRBD1 (5 bases). This CDR3 comprises 15 residues. V dropped 4 bases and J dropped 0 bases, with 10 bases sitting between them. In germline, CDR1 is MGHRA, CDR2 YSYEKL. CDR3 coding DNA: TGCGCCAGCAGCCTTCCGACAGACTCTGGAAACACCATATATTTT. Protein sequence: CASSLPTDSGNTIYF.